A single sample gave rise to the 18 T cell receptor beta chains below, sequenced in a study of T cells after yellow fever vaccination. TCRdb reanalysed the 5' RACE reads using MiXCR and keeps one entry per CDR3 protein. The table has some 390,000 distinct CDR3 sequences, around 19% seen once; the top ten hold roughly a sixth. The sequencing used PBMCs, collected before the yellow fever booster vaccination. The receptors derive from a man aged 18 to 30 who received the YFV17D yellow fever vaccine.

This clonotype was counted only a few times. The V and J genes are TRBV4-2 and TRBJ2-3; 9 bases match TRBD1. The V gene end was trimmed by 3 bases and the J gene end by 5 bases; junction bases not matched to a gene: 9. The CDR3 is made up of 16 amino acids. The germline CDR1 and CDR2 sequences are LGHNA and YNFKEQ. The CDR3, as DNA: TGTGCCAGCAGCCAGGTACAGGGGGCGCAGGGAGATACGCAGTATTTT. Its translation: CASSQVQGAQGDTQYF.

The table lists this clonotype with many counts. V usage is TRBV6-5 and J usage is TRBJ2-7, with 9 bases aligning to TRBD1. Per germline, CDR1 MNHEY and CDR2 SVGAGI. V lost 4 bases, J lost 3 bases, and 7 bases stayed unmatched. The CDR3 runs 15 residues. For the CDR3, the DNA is TGTGCCAGCAGTTCACCGGGACAGGGCATCTACGAGCAGTACTTC. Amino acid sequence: CASSSPGQGIYEQYF.

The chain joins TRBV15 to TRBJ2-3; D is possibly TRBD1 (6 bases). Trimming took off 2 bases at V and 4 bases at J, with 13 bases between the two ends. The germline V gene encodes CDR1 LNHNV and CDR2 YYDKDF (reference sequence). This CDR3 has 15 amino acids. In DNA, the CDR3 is TGTGCCACCAGCAGATACAGGGTCGGGTCAGATACGCAGTATTTT. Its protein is CATSRYRVGSDTQYF.

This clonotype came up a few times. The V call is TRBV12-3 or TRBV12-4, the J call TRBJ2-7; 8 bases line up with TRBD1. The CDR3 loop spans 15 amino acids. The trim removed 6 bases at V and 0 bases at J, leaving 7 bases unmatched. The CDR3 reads CASSSDRGLSYEQYF. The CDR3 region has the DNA TGTGCCAGCAGCTCCGACAGGGGCCTCTCCTACGAGCAGTACTTC.

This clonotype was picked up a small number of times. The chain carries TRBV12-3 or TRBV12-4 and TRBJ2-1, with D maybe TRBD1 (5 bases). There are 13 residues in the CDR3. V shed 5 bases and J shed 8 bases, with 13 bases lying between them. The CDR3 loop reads CASSPGQGYEQFF. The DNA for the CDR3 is TGTGCCAGCAGTCCCGGGCAGGGTTATGAGCAGTTCTTC.

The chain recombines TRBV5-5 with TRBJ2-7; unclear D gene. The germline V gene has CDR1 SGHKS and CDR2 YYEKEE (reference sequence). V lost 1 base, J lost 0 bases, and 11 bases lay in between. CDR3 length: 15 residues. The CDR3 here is CASSLFRYPSYEQYF. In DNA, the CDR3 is TGTGCCAGCAGCTTGTTTCGCTACCCCTCCTACGAGCAGTACTTC.

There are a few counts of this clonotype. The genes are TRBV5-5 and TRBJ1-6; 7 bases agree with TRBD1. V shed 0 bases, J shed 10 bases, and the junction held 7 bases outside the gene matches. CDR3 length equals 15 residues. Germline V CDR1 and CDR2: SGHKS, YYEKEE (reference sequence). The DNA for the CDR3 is TGTGCCAGCAGCTTGGAAACAGGGGTGCAGTCACCCCTCCACTTT. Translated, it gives CASSLETGVQSPLHF.

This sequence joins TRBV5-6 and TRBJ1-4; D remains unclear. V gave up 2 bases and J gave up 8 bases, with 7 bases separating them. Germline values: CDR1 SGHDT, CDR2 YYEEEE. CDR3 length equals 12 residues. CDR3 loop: CASSFLQEKLFF. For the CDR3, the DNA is TGTGCCAGCAGCTTTCTACAGGAAAAACTGTTTTTT.

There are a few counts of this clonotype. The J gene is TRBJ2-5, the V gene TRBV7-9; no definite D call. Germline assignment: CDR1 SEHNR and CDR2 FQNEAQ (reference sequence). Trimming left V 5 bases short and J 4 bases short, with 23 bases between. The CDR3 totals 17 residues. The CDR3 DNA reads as TGTGCCAGCAGCCCCTTGGGTATCGGTCCCTCGGGAGAGACCCAGTACTTC. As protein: CASSPLGIGPSGETQYF.

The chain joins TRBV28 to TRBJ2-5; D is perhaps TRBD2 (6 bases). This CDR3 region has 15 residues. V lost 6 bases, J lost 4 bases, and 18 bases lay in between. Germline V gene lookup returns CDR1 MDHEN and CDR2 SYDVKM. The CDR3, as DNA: TGTGCCAGCAGCCCTCGGGACTTACGGAGAGAGACCCAGTACTTC. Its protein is CASSPRDLRRETQYF.

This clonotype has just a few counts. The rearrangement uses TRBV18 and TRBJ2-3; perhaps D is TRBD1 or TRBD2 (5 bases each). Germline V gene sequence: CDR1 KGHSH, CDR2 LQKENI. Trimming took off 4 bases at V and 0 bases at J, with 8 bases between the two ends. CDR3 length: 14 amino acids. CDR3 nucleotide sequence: TGTGCCAGCTCACGGGGGTCTAGCACAGATACGCAGTATTTT. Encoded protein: CASSRGSSTDTQYF.

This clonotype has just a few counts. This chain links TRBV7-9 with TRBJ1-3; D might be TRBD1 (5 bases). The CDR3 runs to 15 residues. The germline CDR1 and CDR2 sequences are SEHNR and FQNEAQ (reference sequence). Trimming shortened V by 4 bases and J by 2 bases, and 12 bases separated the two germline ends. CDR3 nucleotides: TGTGCCAGCAGCTCCCCCTCACAGGCTGGAAACACCATATATTTT. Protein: CASSSPSQAGNTIYF.

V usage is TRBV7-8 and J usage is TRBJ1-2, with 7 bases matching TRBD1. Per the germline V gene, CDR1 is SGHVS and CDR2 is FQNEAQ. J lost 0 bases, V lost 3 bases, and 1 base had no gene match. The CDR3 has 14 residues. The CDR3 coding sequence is TGTGCCAGCAGCTTGGGACAGACTAACTATGGCTACACCTTC. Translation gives CASSLGQTNYGYTF. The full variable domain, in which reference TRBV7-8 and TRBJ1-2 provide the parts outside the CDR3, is GAGVSQSPRYKVAKRGQDVALRCDPISGHVSLFWYQQALGQGPEFLTYFQNEAQLDKSGLPSDRFFAERPEGSVSTLKIQRTQQEDSAVYLCASSLGQTNYGYTFGSGTRLTVV.

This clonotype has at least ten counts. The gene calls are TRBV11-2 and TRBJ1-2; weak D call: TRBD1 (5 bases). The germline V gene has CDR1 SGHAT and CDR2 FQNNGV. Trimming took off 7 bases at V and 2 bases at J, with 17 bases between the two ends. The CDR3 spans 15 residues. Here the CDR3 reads CASTREGAQNYGYTF. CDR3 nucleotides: TGTGCCAGCACCCGGGAAGGGGCCCAAAACTATGGCTACACCTTC.

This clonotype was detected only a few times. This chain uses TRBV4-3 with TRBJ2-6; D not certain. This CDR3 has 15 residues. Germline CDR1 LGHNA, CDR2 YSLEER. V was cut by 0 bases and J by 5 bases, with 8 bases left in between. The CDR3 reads CASSQDRSWANVLTF. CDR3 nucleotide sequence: TGCGCCAGCAGCCAAGACAGGAGCTGGGCCAACGTCCTGACTTTC.

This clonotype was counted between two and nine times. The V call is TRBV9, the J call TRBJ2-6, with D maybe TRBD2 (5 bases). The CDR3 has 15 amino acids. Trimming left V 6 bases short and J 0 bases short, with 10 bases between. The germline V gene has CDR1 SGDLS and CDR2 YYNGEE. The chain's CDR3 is CASTLGVSGANVLTF. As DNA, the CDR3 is TGTGCCAGCACCCTGGGAGTCTCTGGGGCCAACGTCCTGACTTTC.

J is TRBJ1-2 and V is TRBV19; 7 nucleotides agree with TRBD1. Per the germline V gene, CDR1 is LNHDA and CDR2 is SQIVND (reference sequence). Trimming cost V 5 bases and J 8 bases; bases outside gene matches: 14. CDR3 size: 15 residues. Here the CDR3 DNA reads TGTGCCAGTAGTCCCCGGGACAGACCGGTGGCGGGCTACACCTTC. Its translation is CASSPRDRPVAGYTF.

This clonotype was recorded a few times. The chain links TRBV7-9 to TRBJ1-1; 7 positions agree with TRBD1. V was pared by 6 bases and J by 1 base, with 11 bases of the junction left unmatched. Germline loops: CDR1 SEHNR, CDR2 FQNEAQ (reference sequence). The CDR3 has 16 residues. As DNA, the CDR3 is TGTGCCAGCAGTAACGCAAGGGACAGCAAGAACACTGAAGCTTTCTTT. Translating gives CASSNARDSKNTEAFF.